The rows below give T cell receptor beta chains drawn from one sample of a study of T cell responses to AZD1222 COVID-19 vaccine. Sequencing was performed with immunoSEQ multiplex PCR; in TCRdb, only in-frame clones are kept and a portion is missing. The sample carries approximately 260,000 clones, approximately 95% recorded once. This sample comprised peripheral blood, obtained on day 0 of AZD1222 vaccination. The receptor set was obtained from an adult in good health. CDR3s include the opening cysteine and the closing phenylalanine or tryptophan. Each record gives: V gene, D gene, CDR3 length, J gene, clone size, CDR3 protein, CDR3 DNA. D genes are given only for firm matches. Only some rows state a clone size, as once, few, many or a class for expanded clones.

v_call: TRBV7-2; d_call: -; cdr3_length: 12; j_call: TRBJ1-4; clone_size: -; cdr3_aa: CASSPLNEKLFF; cdr3_nt: TGTGCCAGCAGCCCTCTTAATGAAAAACTGTTTTTT
v_call: TRBV28; d_call: -; cdr3_length: 14; j_call: TRBJ2-1; clone_size: -; cdr3_aa: CASISAYTSNEQFF; cdr3_nt: TGTGCCAGCATTAGCGCCTACACGTCCAATGAGCAGTTCTTC
v_call: TRBV5-8; d_call: TRBD1; cdr3_length: 17; j_call: TRBJ2-6; clone_size: -; cdr3_aa: CASSLVTGAAGANVLTF; cdr3_nt: TGTGCCAGCAGCTTGGTGACAGGGGCCGCTGGGGCCAACGTCCTGACTTTC
v_call: TRBV6-5; d_call: -; cdr3_length: 14; j_call: TRBJ1-1; clone_size: -; cdr3_aa: CASNTVGGNTEAFF; cdr3_nt: TGTGCCAGTAACACAGTTGGGGGGAACACTGAAGCTTTCTTT
v_call: TRBV27; d_call: TRBD1; cdr3_length: 14; j_call: TRBJ1-3; clone_size: -; cdr3_aa: CASRDRGPGNTIYF; cdr3_nt: TGTGCCAGCAGAGACAGGGGGCCTGGAAACACCATATATTTT
v_call: TRBV27; d_call: -; cdr3_length: 14; j_call: TRBJ2-3; clone_size: -; cdr3_aa: CASSPAEGADTQYF; cdr3_nt: TGTGCCAGCAGTCCAGCTGAGGGAGCAGATACGCAGTATTTT
v_call: TRBV7-9; d_call: TRBD1; cdr3_length: 15; j_call: TRBJ1-2; clone_size: few; cdr3_aa: CASSLGTGEKGGYTF; cdr3_nt: TGTGCCAGCAGCTTAGGTACAGGGGAAAAGGGTGGCTACACCTTC
v_call: TRBV7-9; d_call: -; cdr3_length: 16; j_call: TRBJ2-2; clone_size: once; cdr3_aa: CASSFLGLTNTGELFF; cdr3_nt: TGTGCCAGCAGCTTCTTAGGACTGACCAACACCGGGGAGCTGTTTTTT
v_call: TRBV3-1/TRBV3-2; d_call: -; cdr3_length: 15; j_call: TRBJ1-1; clone_size: few; cdr3_aa: CASSQDLAITTEAFF; cdr3_nt: TGTGCCAGCAGCCAAGATCTTGCAATTACCACTGAAGCTTTCTTT
v_call: TRBV5-6; d_call: -; cdr3_length: 16; j_call: TRBJ2-7; clone_size: -; cdr3_aa: CASSRAGTPITDEQYF; cdr3_nt: TGTGCCAGCAGCAGGGCCGGGACTCCTATCACTGACGAGCAGTACTTC
v_call: TRBV18; d_call: -; cdr3_length: 14; j_call: TRBJ2-7; clone_size: -; cdr3_aa: CASSPTGTSYEQYF; cdr3_nt: TGTGCCAGCTCACCAACAGGGACGAGCTACGAGCAGTACTTC
v_call: TRBV13; d_call: -; cdr3_length: 12; j_call: TRBJ2-2; clone_size: few; cdr3_aa: CASSLDTGELFF; cdr3_nt: TGTGCCAGCAGCTTAGACACCGGGGAGCTGTTTTTT
v_call: TRBV28; d_call: -; cdr3_length: 13; j_call: TRBJ1-1; clone_size: -; cdr3_aa: CASLGPPNTEAFF; cdr3_nt: TGTGCCAGCCTTGGCCCACCCAACACTGAAGCTTTCTTT
v_call: TRBV7-2; d_call: -; cdr3_length: 14; j_call: TRBJ2-1; clone_size: -; cdr3_aa: CASSHKSPYNEQFF; cdr3_nt: TGTGCCAGCAGTCATAAGTCCCCTTACAATGAGCAGTTCTTC
v_call: TRBV11-2; d_call: TRBD1; cdr3_length: 13; j_call: TRBJ2-2; clone_size: few; cdr3_aa: CASPGTATGELFF; cdr3_nt: TGTGCCAGCCCCGGGACAGCCACCGGGGAGCTGTTTTTT
v_call: TRBV27; d_call: -; cdr3_length: 11; j_call: TRBJ1-1; clone_size: -; cdr3_aa: CASSERDEAFF; cdr3_nt: TGTGCCAGCTCGGAGAGGGATGAAGCTTTCTTT
v_call: TRBV19; d_call: -; cdr3_length: 18; j_call: TRBJ1-2; clone_size: -; cdr3_aa: CASSIPSYRGRGPYGYTF; cdr3_nt: TGTGCCAGTAGTATACCCTCCTACAGAGGAAGAGGACCCTATGGCTACACCTTC
v_call: TRBV7-2; d_call: TRBD2; cdr3_length: 16; j_call: TRBJ2-1; clone_size: -; cdr3_aa: CASSPISGSSYNEQFF; cdr3_nt: TGTGCCAGCAGCCCGATCAGCGGGAGCTCCTACAATGAGCAGTTCTTC
v_call: TRBV15; d_call: -; cdr3_length: 16; j_call: TRBJ2-2; clone_size: -; cdr3_aa: CATSRGGSAPTGELFF; cdr3_nt: TGTGCCACCAGCAGAGGTGGTAGCGCCCCTACCGGGGAGCTGTTTTTT
v_call: TRBV30; d_call: -; cdr3_length: 12; j_call: TRBJ1-6; clone_size: -; cdr3_aa: CAWSVPNSPLHF; cdr3_nt: TGTGCCTGGAGTGTACCTAATTCACCCCTCCACTTT
v_call: TRBV7-9; d_call: TRBD2; cdr3_length: 17; j_call: TRBJ2-5; clone_size: -; cdr3_aa: CASSLALVSGRFETQYF; cdr3_nt: TGTGCCAGCAGCTTAGCGCTGGTTAGCGGGAGGTTTGAGACCCAGTACTTC
v_call: TRBV7-2; d_call: TRBD1; cdr3_length: 13; j_call: TRBJ1-6; clone_size: -; cdr3_aa: CASRGQNNSPLHF; cdr3_nt: TGTGCCAGCAGGGGACAGAATAATTCACCCCTCCACTTT
v_call: TRBV7-3; d_call: TRBD1; cdr3_length: 13; j_call: TRBJ2-2; clone_size: -; cdr3_aa: CASSQQGMGELFF; cdr3_nt: TGTGCCAGCAGTCAACAGGGGATGGGGGAGCTGTTTTTT
v_call: TRBV6-5; d_call: TRBD1; cdr3_length: 12; j_call: TRBJ1-1; clone_size: -; cdr3_aa: CASSRQGNEAFF; cdr3_nt: TGTGCCAGCAGCCGACAGGGTAATGAAGCTTTCTTT
v_call: TRBV9; d_call: -; cdr3_length: 13; j_call: TRBJ2-2; clone_size: once; cdr3_aa: CASSVLSTGELFF; cdr3_nt: TGTGCCAGCAGCGTACTTAGCACCGGGGAGCTGTTTTTT
v_call: TRBV5-1; d_call: -; cdr3_length: 14; j_call: TRBJ1-2; clone_size: -; cdr3_aa: CASSLVAGDNGYTF; cdr3_nt: TGCGCCAGCAGCTTGGTGGCAGGGGATAATGGCTACACCTTC
v_call: TRBV10-3; d_call: -; cdr3_length: 14; j_call: TRBJ2-3; clone_size: -; cdr3_aa: CAISESKGSDTQYF; cdr3_nt: TGTGCCATCAGTGAGTCGAAAGGGTCAGATACGCAGTATTTT
v_call: TRBV6-2/TRBV6-3; d_call: -; cdr3_length: 14; j_call: TRBJ1-2; clone_size: -; cdr3_aa: CASSYSGSRGGYTF; cdr3_nt: TGTGCCAGCAGTTACTCTGGGAGCCGCGGTGGCTACACCTTC
v_call: TRBV6-5; d_call: -; cdr3_length: 12; j_call: TRBJ2-1; clone_size: -; cdr3_aa: CASSRGYNEQFF; cdr3_nt: TGTGCCAGCAGCAGGGGTTACAATGAGCAGTTCTTC
v_call: TRBV20-1; d_call: -; cdr3_length: 11; j_call: TRBJ2-7; clone_size: -; cdr3_aa: CSASRLDEQYF; cdr3_nt: TGCAGTGCTAGTAGACTAGACGAGCAGTACTTC
v_call: TRBV4-1; d_call: -; cdr3_length: 15; j_call: TRBJ1-5; clone_size: -; cdr3_aa: CASSQDGRVSQPQHF; cdr3_nt: TGCGCCAGCAGCCAAGACGGCAGGGTAAGTCAGCCCCAGCATTTT
v_call: TRBV28; d_call: TRBD2; cdr3_length: 17; j_call: TRBJ2-5; clone_size: -; cdr3_aa: CARSLHGAGGSGETQYF; cdr3_nt: TGTGCCCGCAGTCTTCACGGGGCGGGGGGGAGTGGAGAGACCCAGTACTTC
v_call: TRBV19; d_call: -; cdr3_length: 12; j_call: TRBJ2-1; clone_size: -; cdr3_aa: CASSYIRAEQFF; cdr3_nt: TGTGCCAGTAGCTACATCCGGGCTGAGCAGTTCTTC
v_call: TRBV6-5; d_call: -; cdr3_length: 13; j_call: TRBJ2-7; clone_size: -; cdr3_aa: CATSNGISYEQYF; cdr3_nt: TGTGCCACCTCGAATGGGATTTCCTACGAGCAGTACTTC
v_call: TRBV7-9; d_call: TRBD1; cdr3_length: 14; j_call: TRBJ2-7; clone_size: -; cdr3_aa: CASSSQGAPYEQYF; cdr3_nt: TGTGCCAGCAGCTCACAGGGGGCACCCTACGAGCAGTACTTC
v_call: TRBV10-2; d_call: -; cdr3_length: 11; j_call: TRBJ1-1; clone_size: -; cdr3_aa: CASSETGEAFF; cdr3_nt: TGCGCCAGCAGTGAGACAGGGGAAGCTTTCTTT
v_call: TRBV3-1/TRBV3-2; d_call: -; cdr3_length: 14; j_call: TRBJ1-4; clone_size: once; cdr3_aa: CASSKEVGVEKLFF; cdr3_nt: TGTGCCAGCAGCAAAGAAGTAGGGGTCGAAAAACTGTTTTTT
v_call: TRBV5-6; d_call: -; cdr3_length: 15; j_call: TRBJ1-6; clone_size: -; cdr3_aa: CASTDLRFFDSPLHF; cdr3_nt: TGTGCCAGCACCGACCTCCGGTTCTTTGATTCACCCCTCCACTTT
v_call: TRBV6-1; d_call: -; cdr3_length: 16; j_call: TRBJ1-3; clone_size: -; cdr3_aa: CASSVTGTSQGNTIYF; cdr3_nt: TGTGCCAGCAGTGTGACCGGGACTTCGCAAGGAAACACCATATATTTT
v_call: TRBV7-8; d_call: -; cdr3_length: 18; j_call: TRBJ2-7; clone_size: -; cdr3_aa: CASSLAPFSYASPGEQYF; cdr3_nt: TGTGCCAGCAGCTTAGCGCCATTTTCCTATGCGTCCCCCGGCGAGCAGTACTTC
v_call: TRBV28; d_call: TRBD2; cdr3_length: 13; j_call: TRBJ2-1; clone_size: -; cdr3_aa: CASSRLADNEQFF; cdr3_nt: TGTGCCAGCAGTCGACTAGCAGACAATGAGCAGTTCTTC
v_call: TRBV28; d_call: -; cdr3_length: 15; j_call: TRBJ2-7; clone_size: -; cdr3_aa: CASSPDSAPTYEQYF; cdr3_nt: TGTGCCAGCAGTCCTGATTCGGCCCCAACCTACGAGCAGTACTTC
v_call: TRBV5-1; d_call: -; cdr3_length: 13; j_call: TRBJ1-2; clone_size: -; cdr3_aa: CASSLGRMYGYTF; cdr3_nt: TGCGCCAGCAGCTTGGGCAGGATGTACGGCTACACCTTC
v_call: TRBV28; d_call: TRBD2; cdr3_length: 15; j_call: TRBJ2-7; clone_size: few; cdr3_aa: CASSTAAGGTYEQYF; cdr3_nt: TGTGCCAGCAGCACCGCAGCGGGAGGGACCTACGAGCAGTACTTC